This TCR beta chain was obtained from a study of shared clonotypes between healthy human individuals. Sorted subsets were amplified in replicate PCRs using 200 ng DNA, approximately 30,000 T cell genomes. TCRdb's table, derived via immunoSEQ multiplex PCR, lists solely in-frame clones and lacks some. The sample has some 2 million clones; about 95% are singletons. Naive CD8 cells lacked CD45RO and underwent positive selection for CCR7, leaving out terminally differentiated effector memory CD45RA+ cells. As concerns this clone: Antigen unknown.

Notes on the study in general: It was only blood that was sampled, and tissue repertoires likely differ.

This sequence was found in a man younger than 30 in good health. The specimen was naive CD8+ T cells sorted from blood.

In DNA, the CDR3 is TGTGCCAGCAGTTCTCAGGACAGGGGCACCTACGAGCAGTACTTC. Translation: CASSSQDRGTYEQYF. The chain is built from TRBV6-6 and TRBJ2-7; TRBD1 aligns across 9 bases. This CDR3 has 15 amino acids. CDR1 is MNHNY and CDR2 is SVGAGI in the germline V gene (reference sequence). The V gene end was trimmed by 4 bases and the J gene end by 2 bases; junction bases not matched to a gene: 6.